This TCR beta chain was retrieved from a study of cytomegalovirus exposure and HLA in healthy donors (TCRdb year 2017). Broadly, across the study: In an earlier analysis of fewer than 750 of the donors, about 260 Gb of sequence data and 117 million unique TCR beta sequences from about 190 million T cells were reported. An earlier analysis of approximately 500 of the donors applied high-throughput TCR beta sequencing to assess whether each TCR beta V gene segment acted as functional or pseudogenic. Typing coverage varied by locus: roughly 629-640 donors for A, B, C, DRB1 and DQB1; approximately 500 for DQA1; nearly 610 for DPA1; approximately 470 for DPB1. Both class I and class II loci were covered by HLA typing, at four-digit resolution. To study patterns of TCR occurrence, a later analysis re-analyzed previously published TCR beta repertoires from 666 donors and added high-resolution HLA genotyping. In a later genetic analysis, genome-wide SNP genotypes for about 65% of the roughly 670 donors were used, and that subset was treated as a discovery cohort. Roughly 290 gigabases of sequencing data and around 80 million unique TCR sequences made up an early release that covered roughly 670 HLA-typed donors. Besides the first cohort of under 700 subjects, a separate validation cohort made up of roughly 120 different subjects was used. A few DR-DQ haplotypes were treated as single units for association and clustering because of strong linkage in the cohort. The genetic ancestry cluster associated with self-reported Caucasian donors included 65% to 90% of the roughly 410 genotyped donors. To predict cytomegalovirus infection status, the study combined high-throughput TCR immunosequencing, statistical association of individual TCRs with disease status, and machine learning. Rather than drawing on any new phenotypic data, the later analysis identified candidate immune exposures from TCR beta sequences and the way those sequences occurred across donors. Donor age, sex, ethnicity and CMV serostatus were collected together with the repertoire data. The T cell repertoires of 666 subjects were profiled by immunosequencing and related to cytomegalovirus serostatus. The aim of the study was to test whether cataloging public T cell receptors could identify signatures of past pathogen exposure. Among 350 to 400 genotyped donors of the cohort, an average of approximately 240,000 unique TCR beta nucleotide sequences were sequenced per donor, roughly a sixth of them non-productive. All discovery cohort repertoires had been generated using a single sequencing platform.

What the work shows at the level of the full study, not this receptor alone: The presence/absence analyses assumed that sequencing depth was roughly uniform across donors, and that assumption may not be true. In a later analysis, most CMV-associated TCR beta chains were found to appear HLA-restricted, with HLA associations seemingly driven largely by CMV exposure. When HLA alleles, especially DR and DQ, strongly co-occurred, TCR associations were difficult to assign to individual alleles. Because counts were too low, roughly 16 rarely observed V segments, including chromosome 9 orphons, were excluded from the earlier analysis of some 540 of the donors. V-gene and J-gene trimming of TCR beta chains was associated with a missense DCLRE1C variant in a later genetic analysis, and the association was replicated in an independent cohort. The study gave a list of about 160 TCR beta chains associated with cytomegalovirus. A few of the identified cytomegalovirus-associated TCR beta chains were confirmed in vitro to be specific for cytomegalovirus antigens. In this cohort, only TCR beta chains were sequenced, and detectable features were limited by the absence of alpha or paired-chain data. In a later analysis, around 17,000 TCR beta sequences were associated with specific HLA alleles at a false discovery rate of 0.05. Broadly in line with IMGT annotations, most TCR beta V segments showed up in productive rearrangements about 90% or about 30% of the time in an earlier analysis of around 600 of the donors. Immune exposure information for the cohort was limited to CMV serostatus. Correlated functional status among segregating V segments might reflect linkage disequilibrium, but an unknown experimental factor could not be ruled out. The classifier was reported to diagnose cytomegalovirus status with high specificity and sensitivity in both the original and validation cohorts. A further reported finding was that TCR beta sequences accurately predicted the HLA-A and HLA-B alleles for most subjects in the first cohort. Compared with equally common non-associated chains, HLA-associated TCR beta chains in a later analysis were more clonally expanded and had lower generation probabilities. A later analysis found that TCR association rates varied across HLA loci, with DRB1 alleles showing the most associated TCRs and HLA-C alleles the fewest. The authors suggested that the approach could potentially be generalized to other disease states and immunological phenotypes. Because HLA typing was unavailable for some donors at each locus, only the typed subset was used in association tests. Some IMGT-functional V segments, including TRBV6-2 and TRBV6-3, could not be told apart with the 87-base-pair reads, so those segments were excluded. Compared with the 666-donor mean, donors in an Asian-associated ancestry cluster had fewer N-insertions in productive TCRs, according to a later genetic analysis. According to a later analysis, parvovirus B19, influenza, CMV and Epstein-Barr virus appeared linked to several top co-occurrence clusters. The sequencing pipeline was judged likely to have produced a cluster of highly shared sequence variants as a technical artifact. Across donors, most TCR sequences were observed very rarely, whereas some public TCRs were present in many individuals.

Regarding this clone: The antigen it binds to is not known. No quality values exist for individual bases; no much larger clone is one base distant.

Libraries were constructed by the immunoSEQ multiplex PCR assay. The multiplex PCR relied on a mix of 60 forward primers for TCR Vbeta segments and 13 reverse primers for TCR Jbeta segments. A multiplex PCR assay on genomic DNA amplified the CDR3 region of rearranged TCR beta genes. On the Illumina HiSeq System, the amplified TCR beta libraries were sequenced as 87-base-pair reads. On the authors' methods: A later analysis tallied tens of millions of unique TCR beta chains across the 666 repertoires, and approximately 11 million of those chains were shared by two or more donors. A nearest-neighbor algorithm error-corrected the raw reads and collapsed the reads into unique sequences, merging closely related sequences to remove PCR and sequencing errors. To assign V, D and J gene segments, CDR3 sequences were aligned to IMGT reference sequences. For a sequence to be retained, a match of at least six nucleotides was required to both a V gene segment and a J gene segment. Rearrangements were called productive when the CDR3 lacked stop codons and stayed in frame with V and J; all others were non-productive. CDR3 was defined by IMGT convention, running from the second conserved V-encoded cysteine to the conserved J-encoded phenylalanine. The earlier analysis of roughly 590 of the donors excluded any sequence lacking an unambiguous match to a single V gene segment. An earlier analysis of 587 of the donors called V segments functional above 56.7% productive rearrangements and segregating when the between-donor standard deviation exceeded 5%. A statistical classification framework was built to diagnose cytomegalovirus status from the catalog of TCR beta chain sequences. A later analysis assigned V and J genes by comparing TCR nucleotide sequences with IMGT/GENE-DB human TR gene sequences. The TCRdist pipeline was used in a later analysis to assign CDR3 sequences and most-parsimonious VDJ recombination scenarios. In a later analysis, every TCR beta chain was defined by the combination of its CDR3 amino acid sequence and its V-gene family, and reads without a unique V-gene family were dropped. To address suspected cross-contamination and a sequencing artifact, a later analysis removed some 620 highly shared, low-generation-probability nucleotide sequences. A later analysis calculated a clonal expansion index for each public chain from normalized within-repertoire ranks of inferred template counts. In a later analysis, generation probabilities were computed using a VDJ recombination model fitted to out-of-frame rearrangements, and the results were checked against IGoR. In a later analysis, hypergeometric tests were used to score TCR-TCR, TCR-HLA and TCR-CMV co-occurrence, with a repertoire-size bias correction applied to TCR pairs. A later analysis estimated false discovery rates by permuting HLA or CMV assignments 20 times. In a later analysis, co-occurring TCRs were grouped with DBSCAN, and TCRdist sequence similarity was added when clustering was performed within HLA-allele-positive subsets. For co-occurrence clustering, repertoires with fewer than 30,000 or more than 120,000 public chains were excluded, along with five or six repertoires with anomalous nucleotide sharing. Entries here come from immuneACCESS through TCRdb and include only in-frame sequences with V and J called. Some clones fail to appear in such tables; in the studies checked, an unresolved V gene covers under half of the shortfall, and the cause of the remainder is unknown. V, J and clone size derive from that table, while D and trimming were established from the DNA sequence. Across this sample there are roughly 200,000 clones, with almost 70% seen only once. The ten most abundant clones make up 2.5% to 3% of the sample.

The cohort was made up of approximately 670 healthy bone marrow donors. All cohort members were sampled while nominally healthy, although unrecorded immune exposures were likely present. The donor tested CMV seropositive, placing the donor among the roughly 270 seropositive members of the cohort. Each donor provided a peripheral blood sample, and peripheral blood mononuclear cells were used for TCR beta sequencing. The Qiagen DNeasy Blood Extraction Kit was used to extract genomic DNA from the blood cell samples. The germline V gene gives CDR1 as SGHRS and CDR2 as YFSETQ. V is cut by 0 bases and J by 0 bases, and the space between the germline ends is 8 bases. The CDR3, cysteine through phenylalanine, is 15 amino acids long. Kept here is only the CDR3 DNA, which spans 45 bases and is read in frame from base 1.

In this chain, TRBV5-1 is recombined with TRBJ2-3; no D segment can be confidently identified. Sample: PBMCs. This receptor was obtained from a man aged 40-49 years in good health and CMV-seropositive. The CDR3 reads as follows: CASSLDSSSTDTQYF. The DNA sequence reads TGCGCCAGCAGCTTGGACAGTTCTAGCACAGATACGCAGTATTTT.